This TCR beta chain was sequenced for a study of blood T cells in healthy people across ages (dated by TCRdb to between 2014 and 2016). Study-level background: In model experiments, template switching captured about one uniquely barcoded TCR beta cDNA molecule for every two T cells. Age-related changes in TCR beta repertoire diversity were measured in the study by deep sequencing normalized with unique cDNA molecular identifiers. The donors were split into four age groups: young (average around 16 years), middle-aged (around 37), aged (approximately 60) and long-lived (under 85). To avoid experimental bias, donors of different ages were randomly spread across the sequencing lanes. Using the same blood draw, the study looked at two additional independent replicas of 1 million unique cDNA reads for two donors, one aged 18 to 29 and the other aged 80 or older.

Worth noting for this clonotype: Its target antigen remains unknown. There are no base qualities to consult, and no much larger clone falls within one base.

What the work shows at the level of the full study, not this receptor alone: Bulk unsorted PBMC profiling prevented conclusive comparison of naive and antigen-experienced compartments. Compared with the aged group, the long-lived group had more naive CD4+ T cells, fewer expanded clones and increased TCR diversity, a pattern suggesting age selection. Estimates of total diversity based on one million sequenced T cells were regarded as lower bounds and as underestimates. Because the CMV infection status of the donors was unknown, age-related changes in expanded clonotypes may potentially have been confounded. The percentage of naive T cells measured by flow cytometry correlated strongly with observed TCR beta diversity. Observed TCR beta diversity per million T cells fell roughly linearly with age, and a significant reduction was already apparent by age around 44.

Donors were a few dozen systemically healthy Caucasian individuals from Russia aged roughly 6 to 95 years. Ten milliliters of peripheral blood were drawn from each donor into EDTA-treated Vacutainer tubes. PBMCs were isolated by Ficoll-Paque density-gradient centrifugation, with at least 6.5 million obtained per sample. Total RNA, at least 5.5 micrograms per sample, was extracted from PBMCs with Trizol reagent. Naive CD45RAhigh/CD27high T cell percentages were measured by flow cytometry on a PBMC aliquot from every donor. The CDR3, cysteine through phenylalanine, is 13 amino acids long. The only DNA kept is the CDR3, 39 bases in frame from the first base. V is pruned by 6 bases and J by 7 bases, leaving 8 bases of the junction without a gene match. The library relied on 5' RACE. The instrument given in TCRdb is Illumina HiSeq 2500. The second PCR ran for about 6 to 12 cycles and used a J-beta primer mix along with a sample-barcoded 5' primer. A unique molecular identifier was introduced onto each TCR beta cDNA molecule by a template-switch 5' adaptor carrying 12 random nucleotides. Each sample yielded at least 2.5 million CDR3-containing paired-end reads. All of the RNA was converted into first-strand cDNA using the Mint cDNA synthesis kit, with a TRBC-specific oligonucleotide serving as the primer. After uracil-DNA glycosylase treatment, a first 18-cycle PCR used universal primers M1SS and BC2_uni_R on all cDNA. As for how the authors treated the data: Normalization of each sample was performed by random selection of 1 million high-quality reads, each carrying a distinct molecular identifier. Instead of being binned into consensus sequences, reads with shared molecular identifiers were discarded. MiTCR, set to a Q25 quality threshold and the strictest error-elimination algorithm, was used for CDR3 identification, clonotype clustering and error correction. A nonparametric unseen species model with Euler transformation was used to estimate lower-bound total TCR beta diversity. In-frame beta chains were kept once TCRdb had trimmed the public reads at Q25 with fastp and called clones with MiXCR. A single entry per CDR3 protein holds the most common genes and DNA from its merged rows. These V and J calls derive from TCRdb rather than the authors' analysis. The sample table contains roughly 1.6 million distinct CDR3 sequences; only one count was recorded for around 36% of them. The ten biggest clones cover roughly 10% of the sample.

The clonotype comes from a woman in her 30s in good health. Rearrangement joined TRBV12-3 or TRBV12-4 to TRBJ2-7; TRBD2 aligns with 8 central bases. The sequencing sample was made of blood. At the DNA level, the sequence is TGTGCCAGCAGGCCCTCGGGGGGGCGAGAGCAGTACTTC. This sequence encodes CASRPSGGREQYF.